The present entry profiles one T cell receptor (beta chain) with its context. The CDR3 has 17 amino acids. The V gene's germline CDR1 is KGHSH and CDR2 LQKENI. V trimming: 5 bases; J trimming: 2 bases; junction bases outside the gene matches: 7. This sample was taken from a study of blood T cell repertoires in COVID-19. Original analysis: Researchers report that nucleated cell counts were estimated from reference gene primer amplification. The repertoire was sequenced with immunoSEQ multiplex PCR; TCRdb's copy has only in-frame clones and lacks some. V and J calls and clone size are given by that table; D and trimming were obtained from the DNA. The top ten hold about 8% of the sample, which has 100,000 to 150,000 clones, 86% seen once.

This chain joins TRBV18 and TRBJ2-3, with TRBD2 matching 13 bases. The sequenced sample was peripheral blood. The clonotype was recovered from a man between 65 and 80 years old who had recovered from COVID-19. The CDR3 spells CASSSRTSGGDTDTQYF. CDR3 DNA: TGTGCCAGCTCATCCAGGACTAGCGGGGGAGACACAGATACGCAGTATTTT.